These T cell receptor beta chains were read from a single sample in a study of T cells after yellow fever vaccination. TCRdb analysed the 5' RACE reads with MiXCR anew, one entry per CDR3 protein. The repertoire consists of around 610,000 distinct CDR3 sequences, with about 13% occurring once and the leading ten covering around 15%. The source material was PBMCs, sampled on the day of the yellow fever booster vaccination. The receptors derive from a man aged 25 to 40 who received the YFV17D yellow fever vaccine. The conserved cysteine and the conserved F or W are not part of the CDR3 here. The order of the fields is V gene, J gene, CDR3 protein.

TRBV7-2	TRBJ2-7	ASSLATYEQY
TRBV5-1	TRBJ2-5	ASSLGHGMEETQY
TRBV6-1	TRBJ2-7	ASSPGRASGHSYEQY
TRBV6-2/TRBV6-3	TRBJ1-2	ASTQRGSANYGYT
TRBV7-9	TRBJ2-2	ASSSTSGRYSAGELF
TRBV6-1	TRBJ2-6	ASSKDGVSGANVLT
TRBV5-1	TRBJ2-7	ASSLAGQPTSYEQY
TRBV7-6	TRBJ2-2	ASSKRTDTGELF
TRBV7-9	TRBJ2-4	ASSLYVGGGAKNIQY
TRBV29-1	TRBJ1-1	SVEARRGGQTEAF
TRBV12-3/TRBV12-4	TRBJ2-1	ASSPPSWLAGTSAYNEQF
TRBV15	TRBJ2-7	ATSRGQGRGEQY
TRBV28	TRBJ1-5	ASSFPDRPNQPQH
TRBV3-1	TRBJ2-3	ASSHANSRDTQY
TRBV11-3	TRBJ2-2	ASSRTGTDGELF
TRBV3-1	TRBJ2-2	ASSRRGGNTGELF
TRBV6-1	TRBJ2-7	ATAGGGTYEQY
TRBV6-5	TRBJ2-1	ASSYGGGFEQF
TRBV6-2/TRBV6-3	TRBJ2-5	ASTRGSARALGTQY
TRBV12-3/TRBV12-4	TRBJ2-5	ASSFVFGETQY
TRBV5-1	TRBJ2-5	ASSGGERPGTQY
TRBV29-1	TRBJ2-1	SVGRGNEQF
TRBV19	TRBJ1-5	ASSILDGRSNQPQH
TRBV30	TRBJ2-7	AWSVPGVNSYEQY
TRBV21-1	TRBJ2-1	ATTGTSGRNEQF
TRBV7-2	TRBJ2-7	ASSLDRASFYEQY
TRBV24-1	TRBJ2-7	ATSEPGTSGEQY
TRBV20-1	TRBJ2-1	SARNYGVSGEQF
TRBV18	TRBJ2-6	ASSHVSVRAAGANVLT
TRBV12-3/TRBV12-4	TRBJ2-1	ASSWAGGPYNEQF
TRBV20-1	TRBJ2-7	SARGGNEQY
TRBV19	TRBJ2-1	ASSINGLAGLNFYNEQF
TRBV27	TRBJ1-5	ASSRDRGQPQH
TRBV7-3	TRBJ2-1	ASSLMAGEVHEQF
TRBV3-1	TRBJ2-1	ASSQDPSGRGNEQF
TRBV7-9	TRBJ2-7	ASSDVGGPALGEQY
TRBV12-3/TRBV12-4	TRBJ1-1	ASSLGPWGTEAF
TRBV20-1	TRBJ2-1	SAPNPDRDVRNEQF
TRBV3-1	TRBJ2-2	ASKREPTGELF
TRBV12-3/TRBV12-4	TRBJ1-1	ASNRRQGGTEAF
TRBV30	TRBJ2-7	AWGTGSYEQY
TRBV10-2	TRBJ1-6	ASSESGASPLH
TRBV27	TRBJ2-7	ASSLSGLADFLNEQY
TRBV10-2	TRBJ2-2	AVFMSGRALGNTGELF
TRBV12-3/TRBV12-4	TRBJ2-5	ASRPSSQETQY
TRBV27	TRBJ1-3	ASKQYWSPGNTIY
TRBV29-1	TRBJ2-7	SVGTASYEQY
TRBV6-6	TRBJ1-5	ASSGTNQPQH
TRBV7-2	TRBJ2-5	ASSPPRETQY
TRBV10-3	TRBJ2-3	AISEYGDENTDTQY
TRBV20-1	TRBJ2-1	SAPFTLAEAYNEQF
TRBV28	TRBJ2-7	ASSSIAARSSYEQY